The 15 T cell receptor beta chains below come from one sample, sequenced in a study of beta chain features in type 1 diabetes. What was sequenced were expressed TCRB transcripts, since all of the isolated RNA had been reverse transcribed. Clones were read by immunoSEQ multiplex PCR, and TCRdb kept only the in-frame ones, dropping some. In the table there are about 150,000 clones, around 8% of which are singletons. The material sequenced was central memory CD4+ T cells from blood. These receptors were obtained from a man aged 18 to 30 in good health.

The gene calls are TRBV27 and TRBJ1-1; tentative D call: TRBD1 (6 bases). Trimming cost V 6 bases and J 7 bases, with 15 bases left between them. In germline, CDR1 is MNHEY, CDR2 SMNVEV (reference sequence). The CDR3 contains 13 residues. CDR3 coding DNA: TGTGCCAGCAGAGACGGGGCAGGGGATGAAGCTTTCTTT. Translation gives CASRDGAGDEAFF.

The chain carries TRBV28 and TRBJ1-2; maybe TRBD1 (5 bases). The CDR3 is made up of 15 amino acids. Germline CDR1 MDHEN, CDR2 SYDVKM. V shed 6 bases and J shed 4 bases, with 18 bases lying between them. As DNA, the CDR3 is TGTGCCAGCAGCCCGGGGGGGGAAAGGGGCTATGGCTACACCTTC. Translated, it gives CASSPGGERGYGYTF.

This clone has a count of ten or more. The genes are TRBV7-2 and TRBJ1-5; possibly TRBD1 for D (5 bases). Germline V CDR1 and CDR2: SGHTA, FQGNSA. This CDR3 has 15 amino acids. Trimming took 1 base from V and 4 from J, leaving 11 bases between them. The CDR3 bases are TGTGCCAGCAGCTTAGTTTGGGGGGAAAATCAGCCCCAGCATTTT. Translation: CASSLVWGENQPQHF. The whole variable domain, remainder taken from reference TRBV7-2 and TRBJ1-5, is GAGVSQSPSNKVTEKGKDVELRCDPISGHTALYWYRQSLGQGLEFLIYFQGNSAPDKSGLPSDRFSAERTGGSVSTLTIQRTQQEDSAVYLCASSLVWGENQPQHFGDGTRLSIL.

This chain links TRBV2 with TRBJ1-6; D not resolved. Trimming took off 4 bases at V and 9 bases at J, with 10 bases between the two ends. The V gene's germline CDR1 is SNHLY and CDR2 FYNNEI. This CDR3 is built from 13 residues. The CDR3 loop reads CASSGQVGSPLHF. DNA for the CDR3: TGTGCCAGCAGTGGTCAGGTTGGTTCACCCCTCCACTTT.

Worth noting for this clone: Other nucleotide sequences from this sample produce the same CDR3. The chain links TRBV6-5 to TRBJ2-7; TRBD1 agrees at 7 bases. This CDR3 comprises 12 residues. The ends lost 4 bases at V and 4 bases at J; junction bases unmatched: 1. Germline V gene lookup returns CDR1 MNHEY and CDR2 SVGAGI. CDR3 loop: CASSSGGYEQYF. The CDR3, as DNA: TGTGCCAGCAGTTCAGGGGGTTACGAGCAGTACTTC.

This sequence joins TRBV30 and TRBJ2-1; D gene unclear. The V end was cut by 0 bases, the J end by 10 bases, with 10 bases between. CDR1 and CDR2 (germline): GTSNPN, SVGIG (reference sequence). The CDR3 is 12 amino acids. In nucleotides, the CDR3 is TGTGCCTGGAGTGTACTTTCCGGGGAGCAGTTCTTC. Residues: CAWSVLSGEQFF.

The chain recombines TRBV6-6 with TRBJ1-1; D may be TRBD1 (5 bases). Trimming removed 2 bases at V and 8 bases at J, with 15 bases between. The CDR3 loop spans 14 amino acids. CDR1 and CDR2 from the germline V gene are MNHNY and SVGAGI (reference sequence). The CDR3 reads CASSYRADIPEAFF. DNA of the CDR3: TGTGCCAGCAGTTACCGGGCGGACATCCCCGAAGCTTTCTTT.

This clone has only a few counts. The rearrangement links TRBV11-1 to TRBJ2-5; no clear D gene. Germline assignment: CDR1 SGHAT and CDR2 FQDESV (reference sequence). The CDR3 runs to 15 residues. The V end was cut by 4 bases, the J end by 2 bases, with 14 bases between. CDR3 nucleotide sequence: TGTGCCAGCAGCTCCCTTGCGACACCTCAAGAGACCCAGTACTTC. Its translation: CASSSLATPQETQYF.

This clone was found a few times. The DNA for the CDR3 is TGTGCCAGCAGCCAGGGGGCTGGGGAGCTGTTTTTT. This translates into CASSQGAGELFF. This sequence joins TRBV11-2 and TRBJ2-2; TRBD1 matches 8 bases. V lost 5 bases and J lost 8; bases outside the gene matches: 1. Germline lookup yields CDR1 SGHAT and CDR2 FQNNGV. CDR3 size: 12 residues.

In its sample, this clone was seen a few times. The V gene is TRBV7-9, the J gene TRBJ1-4, with a possible D match to TRBD1 (6 bases). The CDR3 sequence is 17 residues long. CDR1 SEHNR and CDR2 FQNEAQ come from the germline V gene (reference sequence). V dropped 3 bases and J dropped 4 bases, with 18 bases sitting between them. Here the CDR3 DNA reads TGTGCCAGCAGCTTCGAACAGGGATCGACCTTTAATGAAAAACTGTTTTTT. Translating it yields CASSFEQGSTFNEKLFF.

The chain is built from TRBV9 and TRBJ1-1, with TRBD1 matching 8 bases. V trimming: 0 bases; J trimming: 11 bases; junction bases outside the gene matches: 21. Germline V lookup: CDR1 SGDLS, CDR2 YYNGEE. CDR3 length: 18 amino acids. CDR3 in amino acids: CASSVDLSPTTGGKRAFF. The CDR3 DNA reads TGTGCCAGCAGCGTAGATTTGTCCCCGACTACAGGGGGTAAAAGGGCTTTCTTT.

This clone was observed a few times. This chain connects TRBV30 to TRBJ2-5; a weak D match, TRBD2 (5 bases). The germline gives CDR1 GTSNPN, CDR2 SVGIG (reference sequence). V lost 4 bases and J lost 5, with 17 bases in between. This CDR3 is built from 14 residues. The DNA of the CDR3 is TGTGCCTGGATCGGCGGGCTAGCCCAGGAGACCCAGTACTTC. As protein: CAWIGGLAQETQYF.

This clone turned up a few times. The rearrangement links TRBV7-3 to TRBJ2-5; D might be TRBD1 (5 bases). CDR1 is SGHTA, CDR2 FQGTGA, per germline. Deletions cut 3 bases from V and 5 bases from J, with 10 bases between. This CDR3 region has 13 residues. CDR3 loop: CASSFQGSETQYF. The CDR3 DNA follows: TGTGCCAGCAGCTTCCAGGGCTCCGAGACCCAGTACTTC.

The sample holds a few counts of this clone. This rearrangement joins TRBV20-1 to TRBJ2-3; D not resolved. Germline CDR1 and CDR2: DFQATT and SNEGSKA (reference sequence). The CDR3 sequence is 11 residues long. Trimming took off 5 bases at V and 3 bases at J, with 6 bases between the two ends. CDR3 amino acids: CSALQTDTQYF. The CDR3 region has the DNA TGCAGTGCTCTTCAGACAGATACGCAGTATTTT.

This clone showed up just a few times. The rearrangement uses TRBV7-2 and TRBJ2-7, with 11 bases fitting TRBD1. V shed 1 base, J shed 4 bases, and the junction held 3 bases outside the gene matches. This CDR3 region has 15 residues. Germline values: CDR1 SGHTA, CDR2 FQGNSA. The DNA for the CDR3 is TGTGCCAGCAGCTTAGACGGGACAGGGGGGTACGAGCAGTACTTC. Its translation: CASSLDGTGGYEQYF.